A single sample gave rise to the 15 T cell receptor beta chains below, sequenced in a study of CD8 T cells in Susac syndrome. Reverse transcription used about 0.45 to 1 ug RNA and random hexamers. TCRdb called the immunoSEQ multiplex PCR reads again in MiXCR, with one record for every CDR3 protein. This repertoire shows around 150,000 distinct CDR3 sequences, around 95% found once; its top ten account for over 0.12%. Material for sequencing was CD4+ T cells from PBMCs. Source of these receptors: a human donor in good health.

The V gene is TRBV6-2 or TRBV6-3, the J gene TRBJ1-2; a weak D match, TRBD1 (6 bases). CDR1 is MNHEY and CDR2 is SVGEGT in the germline V gene. CDR3 length equals 16 residues. Trimming stripped 5 bases from V and 2 bases from J, with 18 bases between. The CDR3 here is CASSPSVRGANYGYTF. The CDR3 DNA is TGTGCCAGCAGTCCATCTGTCAGGGGTGCGAACTATGGCTACACCTTC.

The chain links TRBV3-1 to TRBJ1-1; tentatively, D is TRBD1 (5 bases). Deletions cut 1 base from V and 1 base from J, with 13 bases between. The CDR3 length is 16 residues. From germline, CDR1 is LGHDT and CDR2 YNNKEL (reference sequence). The CDR3 is CASSQALGTGNTEAFF. The CDR3 nucleotides are TGTGCCAGCAGCCAAGCGTTAGGGACGGGGAACACTGAAGCTTTCTTT.

The rearrangement uses TRBV2 and TRBJ2-5, with 8 positions matching TRBD1. The germline gives CDR1 SNHLY, CDR2 FYNNEI. V trimming: 4 bases; J trimming: 4 bases; junction bases outside the gene matches: 5. The CDR3 is made up of 14 amino acids. As DNA, the CDR3 is TGTGCCAGCAGTGTCCGCAGGGGGCCAGAGACCCAGTACTTC. It codes for CASSVRRGPETQYF.

The CDR3 loop is CSAATGGSGNTIYF. The DNA of the CDR3 is TGCAGCGCGGCAACAGGGGGCTCTGGAAACACCATATATTTT. The gene calls are TRBV29-1 and TRBJ1-3, with 8 bases fitting TRBD1. Germline V CDR1 and CDR2: SQVTM, ANQGSEA. After removal of 7 bases from V and 0 bases from J, the junction contained 5 bases not matched to a gene. CDR3 length: 14 amino acids.

This sequence joins TRBV4-2 and TRBJ1-5; D is perhaps TRBD1 (5 bases). The CDR3 spans 15 residues. Per germline, CDR1 LGHNA and CDR2 YNFKEQ. Trimming removed 0 bases at V and 7 bases at J, with 13 bases between. Written as DNA, the CDR3 is TGTGCCAGCAGCCAAGATTGGCAGGGAGGACAGCCCCAGCATTTT. It is translated as CASSQDWQGGQPQHF.

The chain is built from TRBV29-1 and TRBJ1-5; the match to TRBD1 covers 10 bases. Germline V CDR1 and CDR2: SQVTM, ANQGSEA. Trimming cost V 3 bases and J 4 bases; bases outside gene matches: 9. This CDR3 contains 16 residues. CDR3 amino acids: CSVENGDRGLNQPQHF. CDR3 bases: TGCAGCGTTGAGAACGGGGACAGGGGCCTAAATCAGCCCCAGCATTTT.

The chain uses TRBV7-2 and TRBJ2-7; D remains unclear. CDR1 is SGHTA, CDR2 FQGNSA, per germline. The CDR3 runs 11 residues. Trimming took off 4 bases at V and 6 bases at J, with 7 bases between the two ends. CDR3 coding DNA: TGTGCCAGCAGCTATGCACGCGAGCAGTACTTC. Translation gives CASSYAREQYF.

This clonotype was recorded once. V is TRBV20-1 and J is TRBJ1-2, with D unresolved. V was clipped by 6 bases and J by 1 base, with 6 bases between them. The CDR3 covers 11 residues. Per the germline V gene, CDR1 is DFQATT and CDR2 is SNEGSKA (reference sequence). The CDR3 nucleotides are TGCAGTGCCCAGGATAACTATGGCTACACCTTC. Translating it yields CSAQDNYGYTF.

J is TRBJ1-6 and V is TRBV11-2; D might be TRBD1 (6 bases). The V gene's germline CDR1 is SGHAT and CDR2 FQNNGV. V shed 2 bases and J shed 11 bases, with 13 bases lying between them. The CDR3 has 14 amino acids. In DNA form, the CDR3 reads TGTGCCAGCAGCTTATGGGACGGACAGACACCCCTCCACTTT. Its translation: CASSLWDGQTPLHF.

This clonotype came up a few times. The rearrangement links TRBV29-1 to TRBJ2-6; D gene unclear. This CDR3 contains 12 residues. Deletions cut 6 bases from V and 1 base from J, with 4 bases between. The germline CDR1 and CDR2 sequences are SQVTM and ANQGSEA. CDR3 loop: CSVVSGANVLTF. The CDR3 DNA follows: TGCAGCGTCGTATCTGGGGCCAACGTCCTGACTTTC.

This clonotype appeared a single time. The CDR3 protein is CSAARDPYEQYF. The CDR3 nucleotides are TGCAGTGCTGCCCGGGACCCCTACGAGCAGTACTTC. The V and J genes are TRBV20-1 and TRBJ2-7; D may be TRBD1 or TRBD2 (5 bases each). The length of the CDR3 is 12 residues. In germline, CDR1 is DFQATT, CDR2 SNEGSKA (reference sequence). V was shortened by 5 bases and J by 2 bases, with 10 bases between the two germline ends.

The chain links TRBV6-2 or TRBV6-3 to TRBJ2-5, with TRBD2 identical over 7 bases. Germline CDR1 and CDR2: MNHEY and SVGEGT. Trimming took 4 bases from V and 4 from J; bases not matched to a gene: 3. This CDR3 is built from 13 residues. For the CDR3, the DNA is TGTGCCAGCAGTTCTAGCGGATTAGAGACCCAGTACTTC. Its protein is CASSSSGLETQYF.

The rearrangement links TRBV7-6 to TRBJ1-1, with no clear D. Trimming stripped 5 bases from V and 6 bases from J, with 10 bases between. The CDR3 has 12 residues. Germline V gene sequence: CDR1 SGHVS, CDR2 FNYEAQ. The CDR3 nucleotides are TGTGCCAGCAGCCCTCGGACGTCTGAAGCTTTCTTT. This encodes CASSPRTSEAFF.

The chain combines TRBV24-1 with TRBJ2-7; no definite D call. The CDR3 runs 15 residues. CDR1 is KGHDR, CDR2 SFDVKD, per germline. V was cut by 3 bases and J by 2 bases, with 13 bases left in between. Here the CDR3 reads CATSDPRDGAYEQYF. CDR3 in DNA: TGTGCCACCAGTGATCCCCGTGACGGAGCCTACGAGCAGTACTTC.

The rearrangement links TRBV13 to TRBJ2-6; D ambiguous. The ends were cut back, 5 bases at V and 2 bases at J, with 7 bases in the middle. CDR1 PRHDT and CDR2 FYEKMQ come from the germline V gene (reference sequence). This CDR3 is 14 amino acids long. The CDR3 DNA reads TGTGCCAGCAGCACGGACCCTGGGGCCAACGTCCTGACTTTC. It is translated as CASSTDPGANVLTF.